This T cell receptor beta chain was profiled in a study of T cells in Graves' hyperthyroidism and ophthalmopathy. Disease lasting under 3 months, a NOSPECS grade of at least 4, and a Clinical Activity Score of at least 3 were features of the ophthalmopathy patients. Uncontrolled infection, other autoimmune disease, pregnancy or lactation excluded patients. Diagnoses rested on clinical symptoms, serum thyroxine and TRAb, thyroid ultrasound and orbital computed tomography. Around 10 ml fresh peripheral blood yielded the PBMCs. There are many counts of this clonotype. RNA transcripts were the template for amplifying TCR beta CDR3 regions. The study used the HTBI primer set for a first-round RT-PCR of the TCR CDR3. One entry per CDR3 protein, called by TCRdb with MiXCR from the multiplex PCR reads. The table shows about 400,000 distinct CDR3 sequences, with about 15% occurring only once. V lost 4 bases, J lost 6 bases, and 8 bases stayed unmatched. Germline lookup yields CDR1 SEHNR and CDR2 FQNEAQ (reference sequence). The CDR3 loop spans 15 amino acids.

This TCR came from a man aged 18 to 29 with Graves' ophthalmopathy. Specimen: blood. The chain carries TRBV7-9 and TRBJ1-2; 10 bases match TRBD1. The CDR3 nucleotides read TGTGCCAGCAGCTCACCGGGACAGGGGATCCATGGCTACACCTTC. This encodes CASSSPGQGIHGYTF.